Each of the 25 T cell receptor beta chains below was sequenced from the same sample in a study of blood T cell repertoires in COVID-19. Measured with immunoSEQ multiplex PCR; TCRdb has only the in-frame clones, and not every one. The sample contains 85,000 to 95,000 clones, 72% of which appear only once. Material for sequencing was peripheral blood. The receptors shown here come from an elderly woman with acute or convalescent COVID-19.

By frequency in the sample, this clone is medium-sized. The chain uses TRBV19 and TRBJ1-5, with 10 bases matching TRBD1. There are 19 residues in the CDR3. Germline values: CDR1 LNHDA, CDR2 SQIVND (reference sequence). V lost 1 base to trimming and J lost 5 bases; unmatched junction nucleotides: 14. CDR3 sequence: CASSIGGGGTGAFHQPQHF. In nucleotides, the CDR3 is TGTGCCAGTAGTATAGGTGGAGGTGGGACAGGGGCCTTTCATCAGCCCCAGCATTTT.

This rearrangement joins TRBV5-6 to TRBJ1-6; D remains ambiguous. CDR3 length equals 14 residues. Trimming removed 3 bases at V and 7 bases at J, with 11 bases between. Germline CDR1 is SGHDT and CDR2 is YYEEEE. DNA for the CDR3: TGTGCCAGCAGCTGGCCGGGAGGGAATTCACCCCTCCACTTT. Amino acid sequence: CASSWPGGNSPLHF.

This clone was seen once. The chain couples TRBV3-1 (or the pseudogene TRBV3-2) to TRBJ2-7; TRBD1 aligns across 7 bases. J was trimmed by 4 bases and V by 5 bases; bases with no gene match: 8. Germline lookup yields CDR1 LGHDT and CDR2 YNNKEL (reference sequence). This CDR3 has 14 residues. The CDR3: CASSFGQVAYEQYF. CDR3 sequence (DNA): TGTGCCAGCAGCTTCGGACAGGTTGCTTACGAGCAGTACTTC.

J is TRBJ2-2 and V is TRBV7-2; TRBD1 might be the D (6 bases). The CDR3 loop spans 13 amino acids. Looked up from germline, CDR1 is SGHTA and CDR2 is FQGNSA. V shed 1 base and J shed 13 bases, with 13 bases lying between them. This chain's CDR3 is CASSLDRDRGLFF. For the CDR3, the DNA is TGTGCCAGCAGCTTAGACAGGGATAGAGGGCTGTTTTTT.

The genes are TRBV24-1 and TRBJ2-2, with D possibly matching TRBD2 (6 bases). CDR3 size: 15 residues. Trimming took off 5 bases at V and 7 bases at J, with 16 bases between the two ends. Looked up from germline, CDR1 is KGHDR and CDR2 is SFDVKD. CDR3: CATSGAGSDFGELFF. The CDR3 DNA follows: TGTGCCACCAGTGGCGCGGGGTCTGACTTCGGGGAGCTGTTTTTT.

The chain couples TRBV9 to TRBJ1-6; D uncertain. The CDR3 covers 16 residues. V lost 1 base, J lost 0 bases, and 8 bases lay in between. Germline V gives CDR1 SGDLS, CDR2 YYNGEE. The CDR3 region has the DNA TGTGCCAGCAGCGTATATAGTAGCTCCTATAATTCACCCCTCCACTTT. Translating it yields CASSVYSSSYNSPLHF.

The V gene is TRBV10-3, the J gene TRBJ1-4; 7 bases are shared with TRBD1. J was trimmed by 4 bases and V by 0 bases; bases with no gene match: 2. Looked up from germline, CDR1 is ENHRY and CDR2 is SYGVKD. The CDR3 runs to 15 residues. The CDR3 spells CAISESAGGNEKLFF. The CDR3 DNA follows: TGTGCCATCAGTGAGTCAGCAGGGGGTAATGAAAAACTGTTTTTT.

The gene calls are TRBV18 and TRBJ2-3, with 10 positions matching TRBD2. The CDR3 has 16 amino acids. The germline gives CDR1 KGHSH, CDR2 LQKENI. Germline trimming cut 3 bases from V and 5 bases from J; bases unmatched to any gene: 8. The CDR3 DNA sequence: TGTGCCAGCTCACCGCTAGCGGGGGTCGTAGTAGATACGCAGTATTTT. Its translation is CASSPLAGVVVDTQYF. The whole variable domain, remainder taken from reference TRBV18 and TRBJ2-3, is NAGVMQNPRHLVRRRGQEARLRCSPMKGHSHVYWYRQLPEEGLKFMVYLQKENIIDESGMPKERFSAEFPKEGPSILRIQQVVRGDSAAYFCASSPLAGVVVDTQYFGPGTRLTVL.

This clone was seen just once. V and J are TRBV7-3 and TRBJ2-7, with TRBD1 matching 7 bases. CDR1 and CDR2 (germline): SGHTA, FQGTGA. This CDR3 spans 13 amino acids. With V trimmed by 5 bases and J by 9 bases, 10 bases remained unmatched. The CDR3 region is CASSSTGEEAQYF. The CDR3 region has the DNA TGTGCCAGCAGCAGCACAGGGGAAGAGGCGCAGTACTTC.

This clone occurred once. The chain is built from TRBV18 and TRBJ1-2; TRBD1 aligns across 7 bases. The CDR3 is 14 amino acids. Per the germline V gene, CDR1 is KGHSH and CDR2 is LQKENI. Trimming took 2 bases from V and 6 from J; bases not matched to a gene: 6. CDR3 region: CASSPERQGDGYTF. CDR3 sequence (DNA): TGTGCCAGCTCACCAGAGAGGCAGGGGGATGGCTACACCTTC.

The rearrangement uses TRBV28 and TRBJ2-7, with TRBD2 matching 10 bases. CDR1 and CDR2 (germline): MDHEN, SYDVKM. With 10 bases clipped from V and 7 bases from J, the junction kept 10 bases outside the gene matches. The CDR3 runs to 13 residues. The DNA of the CDR3 is TGTGCCATCCAGCAGCGGGGGGGTTGGGAGCAGTACTTC. Translated: CAIQQRGGWEQYF.

The chain has TRBV19 and TRBJ2-4; maybe TRBD2 (6 bases). Trimming took off 1 base at V and 0 bases at J, with 7 bases between the two ends. This CDR3 comprises 15 residues. Germline CDR1 reads LNHDA; CDR2 reads SQIVND (reference sequence). The CDR3 DNA follows: TGTGCCAGTAGTATAGGCGGGGTAGCCAAAAACATTCAGTACTTC. Protein product: CASSIGGVAKNIQYF.

The chain is built from TRBV11-1 and TRBJ1-1; tentative D call: TRBD1 (5 bases). Germline CDR1 reads SGHAT; CDR2 reads FQDESV (reference sequence). The CDR3 totals 15 residues. Trimming shortened V by 5 bases and J by 5 bases, and 18 bases separated the two germline ends. CDR3: CASSPETALMTEAFF. The CDR3 nucleotides are TGTGCCAGCAGCCCAGAGACAGCCCTTATGACTGAAGCTTTCTTT. Complete variable domain (other parts from reference TRBV11-1 and TRBJ1-1): EAEVAQSPRYKITEKSQAVAFWCDPISGHATLYWYRQILGQGPELLVQFQDESVVDDSQLPKDRFSAERLKGVDSTLKIQPAELGDSAMYLCASSPETALMTEAFFGQGTRLTVV.

This sequence joins TRBV5-6 and TRBJ2-1; D call uncertain. V was trimmed by 1 base and J by 4 bases, leaving 12 bases between them. This CDR3 is built from 15 residues. Per the germline V gene, CDR1 is SGHDT and CDR2 is YYEEEE. The chain's CDR3 is CASSLSGTTYNEQFF. The CDR3 nucleotides read TGTGCCAGCAGCTTGTCAGGAACGACATACAATGAGCAGTTCTTC.

The chain couples TRBV4-3 to TRBJ1-2; possibly TRBD1 for D (5 bases). In germline, CDR1 is LGHNA, CDR2 YSLEER. This CDR3 is 15 amino acids long. V shed 0 bases and J shed 3 bases, with 11 bases lying between them. The CDR3: CASSQDLRGYYGYTF. The CDR3 coding sequence is TGCGCCAGCAGCCAAGACTTGCGGGGGTACTATGGCTACACCTTC.

This chain uses TRBV11-2 with TRBJ1-1; D uncertain. With 5 bases removed from V and 8 bases from J, the gap between germline ends came to 15 bases. CDR3 length: 13 residues. The germline CDR1 and CDR2 sequences are SGHAT and FQNNGV. CDR3 DNA: TGTGCCAGCAGCCCAGAAGTGGGCGCCGAAGCTTTCTTT. Encoded protein: CASSPEVGAEAFF.

V and J are TRBV6-2 or TRBV6-3 and TRBJ2-5; D is unresolved. The V gene lost 6 bases and the J gene lost 5 bases, with 7 bases spanning the gap. The CDR3 contains 11 residues. The germline CDR1 and CDR2 sequences are MNHEY and SVGEGT. CDR3 residues: CASSHGETQYF. The DNA for the CDR3 is TGTGCCAGCAGCCACGGGGAGACCCAGTACTTC.

The V gene is TRBV29-1, the J gene TRBJ1-2; the match to TRBD1 covers 7 bases. The trim removed 1 base at V and 5 bases at J, leaving 7 bases unmatched. Per the germline V gene, CDR1 is SQVTM and CDR2 is ANQGSEA. This CDR3 has 14 amino acids. DNA of the CDR3: TGCAGCGTTGAAGCCCCCTGGACAGGATATGGCTACACCTTC. Protein: CSVEAPWTGYGYTF.

This chain joins TRBV4-2 and TRBJ1-6, with D unclear. The CDR3 consists of 16 residues. V lost 0 bases, J lost 8 bases, and 14 bases lay in between. The germline V gene encodes CDR1 LGHNA and CDR2 YNFKEQ. The CDR3 loop is CASSQDTGYEYSPLHF. In DNA, the CDR3 is TGTGCCAGCAGCCAAGACACGGGATACGAATATTCACCCCTCCACTTT.

The rearrangement uses TRBV11-2 and TRBJ1-4, with TRBD1 as a possible D gene (6 bases). The V and J ends lost 3 bases and 7 bases respectively, with 12 bases between them. CDR1 SGHAT and CDR2 FQNNGV come from the germline V gene. The CDR3 totals 14 residues. CDR3 sequence: CASSFYREGEKLFF. The CDR3 DNA sequence: TGTGCCAGCAGCTTTTACAGGGAGGGTGAAAAACTGTTTTTT.

This clone was observed a few times. This sequence joins TRBV28 and TRBJ1-2; 10 positions agree with TRBD1. The CDR3 loop spans 14 amino acids. Looked up from germline, CDR1 is MDHEN and CDR2 is SYDVKM. J lost 4 bases, V lost 5 bases, and 4 bases had no gene match. In nucleotides, the CDR3 is TGTGCCAGCAGTCCGCGACAGGGGGCCTATGGCTACACCTTC. Its translation is CASSPRQGAYGYTF.

The rearrangement uses TRBV5-5 and TRBJ2-3; 10 nucleotides align to TRBD1. Trimming at V came to 0 bases and at J to 2 bases, leaving 3 bases not matched to a gene. The length of the CDR3 is 16 residues. In germline, CDR1 is SGHKS, CDR2 YYEKEE (reference sequence). The CDR3 DNA follows: TGTGCCAGCAGCTTGGCTGGGACAGGGGACACAGATACGCAGTATTTT. Translation: CASSLAGTGDTDTQYF.

This clone has a single count. Mismatch with germline at one junction end may stem from a read error. The chain is built from TRBV5-6 and TRBJ1-2; D not certain. This CDR3 has 15 residues. Germline CDR1 SGHDT, CDR2 YYEEEE. This chain's CDR3 is CASSRVAATFYDYTF. Here the CDR3 DNA reads TGTGCCAGCAGCCGGGTGGCGGCAACCTTCTATGACTACACCTTC.

The table lists this clone with a few counts. This chain uses TRBV7-2 with TRBJ1-2; the D gene is possibly TRBD1 (5 bases). Between the trimmed V and J ends, which lost 4 bases and 6 bases, there was a span of 18 bases. Germline V lookup: CDR1 SGHTA, CDR2 FQGNSA. This CDR3 is built from 15 residues. The CDR3 sequence is CASSYPLGAVNGYTF. In nucleotides, the CDR3 is TGTGCCAGCAGCTACCCACTTGGGGCAGTAAATGGCTACACCTTC.

The chain employs TRBV19 and TRBJ2-7; 7 nucleotides line up with TRBD1. V shed 4 bases and J 2 bases; nucleotides not matched to a gene: 5. Germline V gene sequence: CDR1 LNHDA, CDR2 SQIVND (reference sequence). The CDR3 runs 14 residues. CDR3 residues: CASSKGQNPYEQYF. The CDR3 nucleotides read TGTGCCAGTAGTAAGGGACAGAATCCCTACGAGCAGTACTTC. The full variable domain, its missing parts supplied by reference TRBV19 and TRBJ2-7, is DGGITQSPKYLFRKEGQNVTLSCEQNLNHDAMYWYRQDPGQGLRLIYYSQIVNDFQKGDIAEGYSVSREKKESFPLTVTSAQKNPTAFYLCASSKGQNPYEQYFGPGTRLTVT.